The rows below give T cell receptor beta chains drawn from one sample of a study of T cell changes during pregnancy in multiple sclerosis. The method was immunoSEQ multiplex PCR; TCRdb's version includes in-frame clones alone and lacks a portion of them. The table records about 65,000 clones, 85% to 95% of them present only once. The source material was CD8+ T cells from peripheral blood mononuclear cells, sampled in the third trimester of pregnancy. These receptors came from a female donor in good health, enrolled as a control in a pregnancy study. Both conserved end residues are part of each CDR3. D genes are given only for firm matches. Rows give clone size only sometimes, using once, few, many, or a class for an expanded clone.

v_call: TRBV30; j_call: TRBJ2-3; d_call: .; clone_size: .; cdr3_nt: TGTGCCTGGAGTGTAGAGTCCACAGATACGCAGTATTTT; cdr3_aa: CAWSVESTDTQYF
v_call: TRBV6-5; j_call: TRBJ1-3; d_call: TRBD1; clone_size: .; cdr3_nt: TGTGCCAGCAGCGAGACAGGGTCTGGAAACACCATATATTTT; cdr3_aa: CASSETGSGNTIYF
v_call: TRBV2; j_call: TRBJ2-7; d_call: .; clone_size: .; cdr3_nt: TGTGCCAGCAGTGTTAGCGGAAAGACGACCTACGAGCAGTACTTC; cdr3_aa: CASSVSGKTTYEQYF
v_call: TRBV27; j_call: TRBJ2-2; d_call: TRBD1; clone_size: .; cdr3_nt: TGTGCCAGCAGGTCCCGTCTAGGGACAGGGGGCGCTTGGGACACCGGGGAGCTGTTTTTT; cdr3_aa: CASRSRLGTGGAWDTGELFF
v_call: TRBV7-6; j_call: TRBJ2-1; d_call: TRBD2; clone_size: .; cdr3_nt: TGTGCCAGCAGCCCTGGTCGAGGAGGTAGCGGGGTGCCATTCTCGGGGAATGAGCAGTTCTTC; cdr3_aa: CASSPGRGGSGVPFSGNEQFF
v_call: TRBV9; j_call: TRBJ2-1; d_call: .; clone_size: .; cdr3_nt: TGTGCCAGCAGCGTAGAAAGGACTACGTTTCCCGGGCAGTTCTTC; cdr3_aa: CASSVERTTFPGQFF
v_call: TRBV18; j_call: TRBJ2-6; d_call: .; clone_size: .; cdr3_nt: TGTGCCAGCTCACCAGTGGGACAAATCTCTGGGGCCAACGTCCTGACTTTC; cdr3_aa: CASSPVGQISGANVLTF
v_call: TRBV29-1; j_call: TRBJ2-1; d_call: .; clone_size: .; cdr3_nt: TGCAGCGTTGAAGACGCGTCAGCGCTTGAGCAGTTCTTC; cdr3_aa: CSVEDASALEQFF
v_call: TRBV4-1; j_call: TRBJ1-2; d_call: TRBD1; clone_size: .; cdr3_nt: TGCGCCAGCAGCCAAGAGGCCCTCGACAGGGATACTTATGGCTACACCTTC; cdr3_aa: CASSQEALDRDTYGYTF
v_call: TRBV21-1; j_call: TRBJ1-5; d_call: .; clone_size: .; cdr3_nt: TGTGCCAGCAGCAAAGGGGGACAGGGGAAGGAAATCAATCAGCCCCAGCATTTT; cdr3_aa: CASSKGGQGKEINQPQHF
v_call: TRBV4-2; j_call: TRBJ1-1; d_call: .; clone_size: .; cdr3_nt: TGTGCCAGCAGCCAAGAGGTCAGGGGCACTGAAGCTTTCTTT; cdr3_aa: CASSQEVRGTEAFF
v_call: TRBV18; j_call: TRBJ2-3; d_call: TRBD2; clone_size: .; cdr3_nt: TGTGCCAGCTCACCAGTGCAAGCGGGGGCCACAGATACGCAGTATTTT; cdr3_aa: CASSPVQAGATDTQYF
v_call: TRBV7-9; j_call: TRBJ1-1; d_call: TRBD1; clone_size: few; cdr3_nt: TGTGCCAGCAGCTTTGATACAGGGGAGACTGAAGCTTTCTTT; cdr3_aa: CASSFDTGETEAFF
v_call: TRBV27; j_call: TRBJ2-1; d_call: .; clone_size: .; cdr3_nt: TGTGCCAGCAGTTTAGGGGGGGCCTTGAATGAGCAGTTCTTC; cdr3_aa: CASSLGGALNEQFF
v_call: TRBV2; j_call: TRBJ2-1; d_call: TRBD1; clone_size: .; cdr3_nt: TGTGCCAGCAGTGAAGCTTGGACAGGGGCCTACAATGAGCAGTTCTTC; cdr3_aa: CASSEAWTGAYNEQFF
v_call: TRBV4-3; j_call: TRBJ2-7; d_call: TRBD1; clone_size: .; cdr3_nt: TGCGCCAGCAGCCGAGTACAGGGGACAATCTCCTACGAGCAGTACTTC; cdr3_aa: CASSRVQGTISYEQYF
v_call: TRBV30; j_call: TRBJ2-1; d_call: TRBD2; clone_size: .; cdr3_nt: TGTGCCTGGATCATTGGGACTAGCGGGGGGAGCAATGAGCAGTTCTTC; cdr3_aa: CAWIIGTSGGSNEQFF
v_call: TRBV7-9; j_call: TRBJ2-7; d_call: TRBD1; clone_size: .; cdr3_nt: TGTGCCAGCAGCTCTAATCCGGGACAGGAGACAGACGGCCAGTACTTC; cdr3_aa: CASSSNPGQETDGQYF
v_call: TRBV27; j_call: TRBJ2-5; d_call: TRBD1; clone_size: .; cdr3_nt: TGTGCCAGCAGTTTAAGGGGGCCCCCCGAGACCCAGTACTTC; cdr3_aa: CASSLRGPPETQYF
v_call: TRBV7-9; j_call: TRBJ1-1; d_call: .; clone_size: .; cdr3_nt: TGTGCCAGCAGCCGTACCGGGGGGCGCTTGGCTGAAGCTTTCTTT; cdr3_aa: CASSRTGGRLAEAFF
v_call: TRBV6-1; j_call: TRBJ1-1; d_call: .; clone_size: .; cdr3_nt: TGTGCCAGCAGTGTGTACAGGGTTCGGGGGGGAACGGACACTGAAGCTTTCTTT; cdr3_aa: CASSVYRVRGGTDTEAFF
v_call: TRBV4-3; j_call: TRBJ1-4; d_call: .; clone_size: .; cdr3_nt: TGCGCCAGCAAGGGCGGGCGTGCAACTAATGAAAAACTGTTTTTT; cdr3_aa: CASKGGRATNEKLFF
v_call: TRBV5-6; j_call: TRBJ1-3; d_call: .; clone_size: few; cdr3_nt: TGTGCCAGCAGCTTGTCTACGAGTTTAGGAAACACCATATATTTT; cdr3_aa: CASSLSTSLGNTIYF
v_call: TRBV7-9; j_call: TRBJ2-7; d_call: TRBD1; clone_size: .; cdr3_nt: TGTGCCAGCAGCTTACTCGGACAGGGCGACGAGCAGTACTTC; cdr3_aa: CASSLLGQGDEQYF
v_call: TRBV13; j_call: TRBJ2-7; d_call: TRBD1; clone_size: .; cdr3_nt: TGTGCCAGCAGCTTAGCACAGGGGGACACCTACGAGCAGTACTTC; cdr3_aa: CASSLAQGDTYEQYF
v_call: TRBV11-3; j_call: TRBJ1-3; d_call: .; clone_size: .; cdr3_nt: TGTGCCAGCAGCCCGAACAGTTACTCTGGAAACACCATATATTTT; cdr3_aa: CASSPNSYSGNTIYF
v_call: TRBV5-6; j_call: TRBJ1-3; d_call: TRBD1; clone_size: .; cdr3_nt: TGTGCCAGCAGCTTGGTCGGGACAGATGCTGGAAACACCATATATTTT; cdr3_aa: CASSLVGTDAGNTIYF
v_call: TRBV2; j_call: TRBJ1-2; d_call: TRBD1; clone_size: .; cdr3_nt: TGTGCCAGCAGTGCCGACAGGGTAGATAACTATGGCTACACCTTC; cdr3_aa: CASSADRVDNYGYTF
v_call: TRBV30; j_call: TRBJ2-2; d_call: .; clone_size: .; cdr3_nt: TGTGCCTGGAACCTAGGGGGAACCGGGGAGCTGTTTTTT; cdr3_aa: CAWNLGGTGELFF
v_call: TRBV28; j_call: TRBJ1-6; d_call: .; clone_size: .; cdr3_nt: TGTGCCAGCAGATTGAGGGATGTGGATTCACCCCTCCACTTT; cdr3_aa: CASRLRDVDSPLHF
v_call: TRBV29-1; j_call: TRBJ1-1; d_call: TRBD1; clone_size: .; cdr3_nt: TGCAGCGTGGCCGGACTGGACAGGGGGAACACTGAAGCTTTCTTT; cdr3_aa: CSVAGLDRGNTEAFF
v_call: TRBV7-6; j_call: TRBJ1-1; d_call: .; clone_size: .; cdr3_nt: TGTGCCAGCAGCTTACGGGACATCACTGAAGCTTTCTTT; cdr3_aa: CASSLRDITEAFF
v_call: TRBV15; j_call: TRBJ2-5; d_call: TRBD2; clone_size: once; cdr3_nt: TGTGCCACCAGCAGAGATCGGTGGGGGGGTGAGACCCAGTACTTC; cdr3_aa: CATSRDRWGGETQYF
v_call: TRBV29-1; j_call: TRBJ2-5; d_call: .; clone_size: .; cdr3_nt: TGCAGCGTTCTTGACAGGAGGGAGACCCAGTACTTC; cdr3_aa: CSVLDRRETQYF
v_call: TRBV5-1; j_call: TRBJ2-1; d_call: .; clone_size: .; cdr3_nt: TGCGCCAGCAGCTTCGCCGGGGAGAATGAGCAGTTCTTC; cdr3_aa: CASSFAGENEQFF